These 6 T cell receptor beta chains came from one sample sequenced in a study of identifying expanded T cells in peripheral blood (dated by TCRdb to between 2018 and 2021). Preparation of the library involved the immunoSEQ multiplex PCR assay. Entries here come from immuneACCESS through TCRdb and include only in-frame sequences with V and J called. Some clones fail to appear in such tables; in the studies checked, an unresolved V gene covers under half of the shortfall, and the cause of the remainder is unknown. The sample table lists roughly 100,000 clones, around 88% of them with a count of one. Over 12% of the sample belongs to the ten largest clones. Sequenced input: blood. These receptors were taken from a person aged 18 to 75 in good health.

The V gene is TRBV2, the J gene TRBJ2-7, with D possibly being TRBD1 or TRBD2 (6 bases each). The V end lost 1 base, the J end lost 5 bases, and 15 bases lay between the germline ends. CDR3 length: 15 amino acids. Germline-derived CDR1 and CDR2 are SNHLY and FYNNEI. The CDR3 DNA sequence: TGTGCCAGCAGTGAAGTAGCAGGGGAGGTCGACGAGCAGTACTTC. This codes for CASSEVAGEVDEQYF. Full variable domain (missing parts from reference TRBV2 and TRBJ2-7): EPEVTQTPSHQVTQMGQEVILRCVPISNHLYFYWYRQILGQKVEFLVSFYNNEISEKSEIFDDQFSVERPDGSNFTLKIRSTKLEDSAMYFCASSEVAGEVDEQYFGPGTRLTVT.

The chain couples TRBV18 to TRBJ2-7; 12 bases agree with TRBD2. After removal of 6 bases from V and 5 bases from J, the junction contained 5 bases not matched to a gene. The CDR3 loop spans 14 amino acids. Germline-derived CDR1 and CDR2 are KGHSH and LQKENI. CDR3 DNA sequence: TGTGCCAGCTCCCGGACTAGCGGGATCGACGAGCAGTACTTC. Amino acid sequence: CASSRTSGIDEQYF.

CDR3 sequence reads: CASSPSEKLFF. CDR3 bases: TGTGCCAGTAGTCCGAGTGAAAAACTGTTTTTT. The V and J genes are TRBV19 and TRBJ1-4; D remains unclear. Germline V CDR1 and CDR2: LNHDA, SQIVND (reference sequence). V was shortened by 5 bases and J by 7 bases, with 5 bases between the two germline ends. The CDR3 spans 11 residues.

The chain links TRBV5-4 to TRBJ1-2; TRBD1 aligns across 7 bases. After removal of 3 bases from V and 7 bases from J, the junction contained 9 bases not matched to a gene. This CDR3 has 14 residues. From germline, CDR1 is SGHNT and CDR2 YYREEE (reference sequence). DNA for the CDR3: TGTGCCAGCAGCTCGACAGGGTTTATTGGTGGCTACACCTTC. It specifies CASSSTGFIGGYTF. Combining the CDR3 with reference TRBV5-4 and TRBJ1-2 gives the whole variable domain ETGVTQSPTHLIKTRGQQVTLRCSSQSGHNTVSWYQQALGQGPQFIFQYYREEENGRGNFPPRFSGLQFPNYSSELNVNALELDDSALYLCASSSTGFIGGYTFGSGTRLTVV.

The chain's CDR3 is CASSLPGGGASSGNTIYF. For the CDR3, the DNA is TGTGCCAGCAGCTTACCAGGGGGAGGCGCAAGCTCTGGAAACACCATATATTTT. The chain has TRBV7-9 and TRBJ1-3; the match to TRBD1 covers 7 bases. CDR3 length: 18 residues. Unmatched junction bases numbered 10, after V lost 2 bases and J lost 0 bases. The germline V gene encodes CDR1 SEHNR and CDR2 FQNEAQ (reference sequence).

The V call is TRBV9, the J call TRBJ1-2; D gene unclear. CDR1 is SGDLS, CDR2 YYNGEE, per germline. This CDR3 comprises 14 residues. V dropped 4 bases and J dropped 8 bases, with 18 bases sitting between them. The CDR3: CASSTWTEPGGYTF. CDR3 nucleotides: TGTGCCAGCAGCACCTGGACGGAACCGGGGGGCTACACCTTC.